The TCR beta chain under discussion was sequenced for a study of cytomegalovirus exposure and HLA in healthy donors. Study-wide points: There were reportedly fewer N-insertions in an Asian-associated ancestry cluster than the roughly 670-donor mean, in a later analysis. Immune exposure was documented only through CMV serostatus. A likely sequencing artifact accounted for one observed cluster of highly shared sequence variants.

PCR was performed using 60 Vbeta and 13 Jbeta primers. Profiling relied on immunoSEQ multiplex PCR, and the TCRdb table lists in-frame clones only, not all of them. The sample lists nearly 100,000 clones; about 72% were seen once. With regard to this clone: The antigen remains unidentified.

Donors were ostensibly healthy at sampling, although undocumented immune exposures were probable. The CDR3 contains 16 residues. Unmatched junction bases numbered 12, after V lost 6 bases and J lost 1 base. The V gene's germline CDR1 is SNHLY and CDR2 FYNNEI. The clonotype originates from a woman aged 55-69 years in good health and CMV-seropositive. This chain connects TRBV2 to TRBJ2-7; 7 positions match TRBD1. Sequences were obtained from PBMCs. The CDR3 loop reads CASRPPRQGVSYEQYF. In DNA, the CDR3 is TGTGCCAGCAGGCCTCCGCGACAGGGAGTTTCCTACGAGCAGTACTTC.